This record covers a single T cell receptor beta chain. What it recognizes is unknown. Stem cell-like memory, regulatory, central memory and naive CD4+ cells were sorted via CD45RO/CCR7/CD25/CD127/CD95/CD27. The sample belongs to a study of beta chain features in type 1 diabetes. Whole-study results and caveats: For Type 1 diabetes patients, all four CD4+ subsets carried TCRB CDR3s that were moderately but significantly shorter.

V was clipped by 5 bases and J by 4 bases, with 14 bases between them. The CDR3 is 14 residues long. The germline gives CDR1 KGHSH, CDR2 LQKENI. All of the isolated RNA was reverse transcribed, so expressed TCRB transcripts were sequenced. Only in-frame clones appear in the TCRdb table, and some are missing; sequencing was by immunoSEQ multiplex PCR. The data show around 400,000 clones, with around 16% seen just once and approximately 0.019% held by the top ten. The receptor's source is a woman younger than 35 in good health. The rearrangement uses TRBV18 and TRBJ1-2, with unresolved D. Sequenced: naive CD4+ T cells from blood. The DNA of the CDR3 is TGTGCCAGCTCAAGGTCGGTGAGGCCCTATGGCTACACCTTC. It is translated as CASSRSVRPYGYTF.